This T cell receptor beta chain was observed in a study of blood T cell repertoires in COVID-19. Study details: From the United States, Italy and Spain came samples of acute and convalescent COVID-19.

V lost 0 bases and J lost 10; bases outside the gene matches: 1. Germline CDR1 reads MNHNS; CDR2 reads SASEGT. The CDR3 spans 12 residues. The method was immunoSEQ multiplex PCR; TCRdb's version includes in-frame clones alone and lacks a portion of them. The sample shows 73,000 or so clones, around 83% of them seen only once. This chain uses TRBV6-1 with TRBJ1-1; 8 bases agree with TRBD1. The sample taken for sequencing was peripheral blood. The sequence derives from a woman aged 60-75 years with acute or convalescent COVID-19. The CDR3 spells CASSEADRAAFF. The CDR3 coding sequence is TGTGCCAGCAGTGAAGCGGACAGGGCAGCTTTCTTT.